These T cell receptor beta chains were read from a single sample in a study of monozygotic twins with inflammatory bowel disease. TCRdb re-called the 5' RACE reads, yielding one record per CDR3 amino acid sequence without DNA. The table gives about 300,000 distinct CDR3 sequences; the top ten clones make up 5.6% of it. Sequenced: blood. The receptors were sampled from a human donor with ulcerative colitis or Crohn's disease, or a healthy co-twin of an affected twin (not recorded which). Both conserved end residues are part of each CDR3. Each record gives: J gene, V gene, CDR3 length, CDR3 protein.

>TRBJ2-2|TRBV19|13
CASSARGDGELFF
>TRBJ2-5|TRBV20-1|14
CSARDRGGLETQYF
>TRBJ2-1|TRBV7-3|17
CASSLIGLAGIDNEQFF
>TRBJ1-5|TRBV20-1|16
CSARLRARVFNQPQHF
>TRBJ1-5|TRBV3-1|15
CASSRTGDVDQPQHF
>TRBJ1-4|TRBV10-3|15
CAISDRLGEPEKLFF
>TRBJ2-5|TRBV20-1|12
CSANDRGETQYF
>TRBJ2-6|TRBV25-1|18
CASSPAWGFQSGANVLTF
>TRBJ2-2|TRBV6-2/TRBV6-3|16
CASQVLRRTNTGELFF
>TRBJ2-7|TRBV4-2|16
CASSQEMAGVAYEQYF
>TRBJ1-1|TRBV20-1|15
CSATLYGGPNTEAFF
>TRBJ1-4|TRBV18|14
CASSIGTGERKLFF
>TRBJ2-1|TRBV5-1|12
CASTLNLGEQFF
>TRBJ1-1|TRBV5-1|13
CASSWSQNTEAFF
>TRBJ2-2|TRBV4-3|16
CASSQEIGFSAGELFF
>TRBJ1-1|TRBV7-9|14
CASRNGGGGTEAFF
>TRBJ1-4|TRBV18|17
CASSPRLGAGGNEKLFF
>TRBJ2-7|TRBV5-1|14
CASSARDTSYEQYF
>TRBJ2-1|TRBV12-3/TRBV12-4|12
CASSPGGWGQFF
>TRBJ2-2|TRBV7-2|14
CASKTSGGSGELFF
>TRBJ2-7|TRBV5-1|16
CASSLWRQGGFYEQYF
>TRBJ2-1|TRBV30|16
CALGVPRLSSYNEQFF
>TRBJ2-7|TRBV27|13
CASSMGLEYEHYF
>TRBJ2-3|TRBV7-2|15
CASSKPGQKPDTQYF
>TRBJ2-1|TRBV5-1|14
CASSLGLNYNEQFF
>TRBJ2-7|TRBV19|14
CASRHRQGVYEQYF
>TRBJ2-5|TRBV27|13
CASKGDFKETQYF
>TRBJ1-5|TRBV18|18
CASSPRSGDYYSNQPQHF
>TRBJ1-2|TRBV14|13
CASSPTLDYGYTF
>TRBJ2-7|TRBV7-2|14
CASSFDRQGYEQYF
>TRBJ2-7|TRBV5-1|15
CASSLRTGPYYEQYF
>TRBJ1-6|TRBV9|12
CASSSAGSPLHF
>TRBJ2-1|TRBV6-1|15
CASTGTGSRDNEQFF
>TRBJ2-2|TRBV5-1|16
CASSLVVELNTGELFF
>TRBJ2-1|TRBV5-1|16
CASSLGTTSSYNEQFF
>TRBJ2-2|TRBV7-2|14
CASSYTVNTGELFF
>TRBJ1-1|TRBV25-1|13
CASSDLTGGRAFF
>TRBJ2-3|TRBV5-1|13
CASASGGTDTQYF
>TRBJ1-4|TRBV12-3/TRBV12-4|16
CASSPPGGATNEKLFF
>TRBJ2-2|TRBV27|18
CASSLKSWQTTNTGELFF
>TRBJ2-5|TRBV2|11
CASSDYQTQYF
>TRBJ1-5|TRBV18|15
CASSEGQDSNQPQHF
>TRBJ2-5|TRBV7-2|14
CASSLSSLQETQYF